The rows below give T cell receptor beta chains drawn from one sample of a study of T cells in Graves' hyperthyroidism and ophthalmopathy. TCRdb redid the calling of the multiplex PCR reads with MiXCR, one entry per CDR3 protein. This repertoire shows about 540,000 distinct CDR3 sequences, just over 45% found once; its top ten account for 7.5% to 8.5%. The sequenced material came from peripheral blood or thyroid tissue (not recorded which). The source is a woman aged 18-30 years with Graves' hyperthyroidism. Both conserved end residues are part of each CDR3. The order of the fields is D gene, J gene, CDR3 length, V gene, clone size, CDR3 DNA, CDR3 protein. The D gene is left open where the match is weak. For some rows the clone size is stated as once, few or many, or as a class when expanded; others skip it.

D: .
J: TRBJ2-3
length: 13
V: TRBV19
size: few
DNA: TGTGCCAGTAGTGCCCTTAGTCAGGGTACGCAGTATTTT
CDR3: CASSALSQGTQYF

D: TRBD1
J: TRBJ1-1
length: 16
V: TRBV10-3
size: .
DNA: TGTGCCATCAGTGGACAGGGATGGGGGTTGAACACTGAAGCTTTCTTT
CDR3: CAISGQGWGLNTEAFF

D: TRBD2
J: TRBJ2-1
length: 16
V: TRBV4-1
size: many
DNA: TGCGCCAGCAGCTACCAGACTAGCGGAGGTTACAATGAGCAGTTCTTC
CDR3: CASSYQTSGGYNEQFF

D: TRBD1
J: TRBJ2-2
length: 15
V: TRBV5-5
size: .
DNA: TGTGCCAGCATGTCCGGGACAGAGAACACCGGGGAGCTGTTTTTT
CDR3: CASMSGTENTGELFF

D: .
J: TRBJ2-5
length: 12
V: TRBV11-2
size: many
DNA: TGTGCCAGCAGCTTAGTAATGGAGACCCAGTACTTC
CDR3: CASSLVMETQYF

D: TRBD2
J: TRBJ2-1
length: 16
V: TRBV19
size: .
DNA: TGTGCCAGTAGTCCATGGGGGGCTAGCGGGACCGATGAGCAGTTCTTC
CDR3: CASSPWGASGTDEQFF

D: .
J: TRBJ2-2
length: 11
V: TRBV7-7
size: .
DNA: .
CDR3: CASSQGGSCFF

D: TRBD2
J: TRBJ2-3
length: 18
V: TRBV7-2
size: .
DNA: TGTGCCAGCAGCTTACACCGGGGACTACTATCTAGCACAGATACGCAGTATTTT
CDR3: CASSLHRGLLSSTDTQYF

D: TRBD2
J: TRBJ2-7
length: 13
V: TRBV29-1
size: many
DNA: TGCAGCGCTATAAGCGGGAGGGCCTACGAGCAGTACTTC
CDR3: CSAISGRAYEQYF

D: .
J: TRBJ1-2
length: 14
V: TRBV3-1
size: few
DNA: TGTGCCAGCAGCCAACCGGGGCTAAACTATGGCTACACCTTC
CDR3: CASSQPGLNYGYTF

D: TRBD1
J: TRBJ2-5
length: 15
V: TRBV5-6
size: many
DNA: TGTGCCAGCAGCACCGCCTCGGGACAGCAAGAGACCCAGTACTTC
CDR3: CASSTASGQQETQYF

D: TRBD1
J: TRBJ2-7
length: 15
V: TRBV12-3/TRBV12-4
size: many
DNA: TGTGCCAGCAGCGGCTTGGGACAGGGGAAGGACGAGCAGTACTTC
CDR3: CASSGLGQGKDEQYF

D: TRBD2
J: TRBJ2-7
length: 15
V: TRBV19
size: many
DNA: TGTGCCAGTAGCCGGGTGCGGGGGATCTCCTACGAGCAGTACTTC
CDR3: CASSRVRGISYEQYF

D: .
J: TRBJ2-5
length: 11
V: TRBV20-1
size: many
DNA: TGCAGTGCTAGGGCCGTCGAGACCCAGTACTTC
CDR3: CSARAVETQYF

D: .
J: TRBJ2-7
length: 14
V: TRBV5-1
size: many
DNA: TGCGCCAGCAGCTTGGCTAGCGAGAACTACGAGCAGTACTTC
CDR3: CASSLASENYEQYF

D: TRBD1
J: TRBJ1-6
length: 16
V: TRBV13
size: .
DNA: TGTGCCAGCAGCTTAGGAGGCGGGACAGATAATTCACCCCTCCACTTT
CDR3: CASSLGGGTDNSPLHF

D: TRBD1
J: TRBJ2-7
length: 12
V: TRBV29-1
size: .
DNA: TGCAGCTTAGGGACAGGGCCCCGGGAGCAGTACTTC
CDR3: CSLGTGPREQYF

D: TRBD2
J: TRBJ2-1
length: 17
V: TRBV24-1
size: few
DNA: TGTGCCACCAGTGATTCCCTAACTAGCGGGAGGGCCGGAGAGCAGTTCTTC
CDR3: CATSDSLTSGRAGEQFF

D: .
J: TRBJ1-3
length: 15
V: TRBV6-5
size: many
DNA: TGTGCCAGCAGTCACGGCAGGGCAAGTGGAAACACCATATATTTT
CDR3: CASSHGRASGNTIYF

D: TRBD2
J: TRBJ2-7
length: 15
V: TRBV20-1
size: many
DNA: TGCAGTGCTGGCGGGCCGGGACTAGCGGTTTACGAGCAGTACTTC
CDR3: CSAGGPGLAVYEQYF

D: .
J: TRBJ1-3
length: 14
V: TRBV7-9
size: .
DNA: TGTGCCAGTTCCAAAAGACCCTCTGGAAACACCATATATTTT
CDR3: CASSKRPSGNTIYF

D: TRBD1
J: TRBJ1-2
length: 12
V: TRBV29-1
size: .
DNA: TGCAGCGTTGAAGCAGGGGGCGCGGGAAACACCTTC
CDR3: CSVEAGGAGNTF

D: TRBD2
J: TRBJ2-1
length: 17
V: TRBV7-9
size: many
DNA: TGTGCCAGCAGCCTCCCTGGGGGCGGGAGGGCTATAAGTGAGCAGTTCTTC
CDR3: CASSLPGGGRAISEQFF

D: .
J: TRBJ1-1
length: 9
V: TRBV2
size: .
DNA: TGTGCCAGCGGGACTGAAGCTTTCTTT
CDR3: CASGTEAFF

D: .
J: TRBJ2-7
length: 13
V: TRBV20-1
size: .
DNA: TGCAGTGCTAGACCGACAGTCACCGGGGAGCAGTACTTC
CDR3: CSARPTVTGEQYF

D: .
J: TRBJ2-5
length: 14
V: TRBV4-1
size: many
DNA: TGCGCCAGCAGCCCTCCCCTGACGGGAGAGACCCAGTACTTC
CDR3: CASSPPLTGETQYF

D: TRBD1
J: TRBJ1-1
length: 15
V: TRBV10-3
size: many
DNA: TGTGCCATCAGTGAGACAGACAGGGGATGGACTGAAGCTTTCTTT
CDR3: CAISETDRGWTEAFF

D: .
J: TRBJ2-1
length: 12
V: TRBV29-1
size: few
DNA: TGCAGCGTTGCGGGGGACTACAATGAGCAGTTCTTC
CDR3: CSVAGDYNEQFF

D: .
J: TRBJ2-7
length: 14
V: TRBV27
size: few
DNA: TGTGCCAGCAGTTTACAGGGTAGTGTCTACGAGCAGTACTTC
CDR3: CASSLQGSVYEQYF

D: .
J: TRBJ1-5
length: 16
V: TRBV12-3/TRBV12-4
size: .
DNA: TGTGCCAGCAGCCAAGAATACGGGGCCGCGAGTGAGCCCCAGCATTTT
CDR3: CASSQEYGAASEPQHF

D: .
J: TRBJ2-5
length: 17
V: TRBV5-1
size: .
DNA: TGCGCCAGCAGCTTGTCTGGGGGAAACAGGGTAGGGGAGACCCAGTACTTC
CDR3: CASSLSGGNRVGETQYF

D: .
J: TRBJ1-5
length: 13
V: TRBV7-8
size: .
DNA: TGTGCCAGCGCCCGGGGGGATTTGCAGCCCCAGCATTTT
CDR3: CASARGDLQPQHF

D: TRBD1
J: TRBJ1-2
length: 14
V: TRBV29-1
size: .
DNA: TGCAGCGTATCCGACAGGGGATTTGGACATGGCTACACCTTC
CDR3: CSVSDRGFGHGYTF

D: .
J: TRBJ2-5
length: 15
V: TRBV20-1
size: many
DNA: TGCAGTGTCCACCGAGGCGGACAGCGGCAAGAGACCCAGTACTTC
CDR3: CSVHRGGQRQETQYF

D: .
J: TRBJ1-2
length: 14
V: TRBV25-1
size: .
DNA: TGTGCCAGCAGTGCTAGAGTGGACAGCTATGGCTACACCTTC
CDR3: CASSARVDSYGYTF

D: TRBD1
J: TRBJ2-5
length: 15
V: TRBV10-3
size: many
DNA: TGTGCCACCGGCGACAGGGGCGCGGGGAAAGAGACCCAGTACTTC
CDR3: CATGDRGAGKETQYF

D: TRBD1
J: TRBJ2-1
length: 16
V: TRBV5-1
size: .
DNA: TGCGCCAGCAGCTTTGGAGGACAGGGGCCACGGAATGAGCAGTTCTTC
CDR3: CASSFGGQGPRNEQFF

D: .
J: TRBJ1-2
length: 14
V: TRBV7-8
size: many
DNA: TGTGCCAGCAGCACTAGATCCAGGGACGGCGGCTACACCTTC
CDR3: CASSTRSRDGGYTF

D: .
J: TRBJ2-7
length: 14
V: TRBV6-6
size: few
DNA: TGTGCCAGCAGGACCGTTGGAGGAACCTACGAGCAGTACTTC
CDR3: CASRTVGGTYEQYF

D: .
J: TRBJ2-5
length: 14
V: TRBV6-1
size: many
DNA: TGTGCCAGCGGGGTCGGGGTGGGGCGAGAGACCCAGTACTTC
CDR3: CASGVGVGRETQYF

D: .
J: TRBJ1-5
length: 12
V: TRBV6-2/TRBV6-3
size: many
DNA: TGTGCCAGCAGTTACAGAAAACAGCCCCAGCATTTT
CDR3: CASSYRKQPQHF

D: TRBD2
J: TRBJ2-5
length: 13
V: TRBV9
size: many
DNA: TGTGCCAGCAGGAAGCGGGGGGAAGAGACCCAGTACTTC
CDR3: CASRKRGEETQYF

D: TRBD2
J: TRBJ2-7
length: 13
V: TRBV7-2
size: .
DNA: TGTGCCAGCAGCCAGGGCGGGGGACCCGAGCAGTACTTC
CDR3: CASSQGGGPEQYF

D: .
J: TRBJ2-5
length: 13
V: TRBV5-1
size: many
DNA: TGCGCCAGCAGCTTGATAGGGCAAGAGACCCAGTACTTC
CDR3: CASSLIGQETQYF

D: .
J: TRBJ2-5
length: 9
V: TRBV29-1
size: .
DNA: TGCAGCGTTGAAGATAGGGGACGGTTC
CDR3: CSVEDRGRF

D: .
J: TRBJ2-1
length: 13
V: TRBV11-1
size: .
DNA: TGTGCCAGCAGCTTGGACTACCACGGGGAGCAGTTCTTC
CDR3: CASSLDYHGEQFF

D: TRBD2
J: TRBJ2-7
length: 18
V: TRBV2
size: .
DNA: TGTGCCAGCAGTGCTAGGACTAGCGGGAGCCTTAGCTCCTACGAGCAGTACTTC
CDR3: CASSARTSGSLSSYEQYF

D: TRBD2
J: TRBJ2-7
length: 16
V: TRBV4-3
size: .
DNA: TGCGCCAGCAGCCAACACCCCGGGACTAGCGGGTTAGAGCAGTACTTC
CDR3: CASSQHPGTSGLEQYF

D: TRBD2
J: TRBJ2-5
length: 15
V: TRBV27
size: many
DNA: TGTGCCAGCAGTCCTAGGCGGGAGGTGGGAGAGACCCAGTACTTC
CDR3: CASSPRREVGETQYF

D: TRBD1
J: TRBJ1-1
length: 12
V: TRBV29-1
size: .
DNA: TGCAGCGGGGGACAGCTCAACACTGAAGCTTTCTTT
CDR3: CSGGQLNTEAFF

D: .
J: TRBJ1-2
length: 12
V: TRBV12-3/TRBV12-4
size: many
DNA: TGTGCCAGCAGTCTTCACCCTTATGGCTACACCTTC
CDR3: CASSLHPYGYTF

D: .
J: TRBJ1-1
length: 15
V: TRBV11-3
size: many
DNA: TGTGCCAGCAGCCCCCGACACGTCATGAACACTGAAGCTTTCTTT
CDR3: CASSPRHVMNTEAFF

D: TRBD1
J: TRBJ2-5
length: 18
V: TRBV4-2
size: many
DNA: TGTGCCAGCAGCCAAGTTCGGCTCGGGACAGGGGCGGGCGAGACCCAGTACTTC
CDR3: CASSQVRLGTGAGETQYF

D: .
J: TRBJ1-1
length: 13
V: TRBV29-1
size: once
DNA: TGCAGTGTGGCGGGGGGCATGAACACTGAAGCTTTCTTT
CDR3: CSVAGGMNTEAFF

D: .
J: TRBJ1-4
length: 13
V: TRBV7-2
size: once
DNA: TGTGCCAGCAGTCCGGGGTTAGGGCAAAAACTGCTTTTT
CDR3: CASSPGLGQKLLF

D: TRBD2
J: TRBJ2-5
length: 15
V: TRBV20-1
size: many
DNA: TGCAGTGCCCTCAGGGTAGCGGGAGGTGTAGAGACCCAGTACTTC
CDR3: CSALRVAGGVETQYF

D: .
J: TRBJ2-4
length: 12
V: TRBV2
size: .
DNA: TGTGCCAGCAGCGGGATAGGAGACATTCAGTACTTC
CDR3: CASSGIGDIQYF

D: .
J: TRBJ1-3
length: 12
V: TRBV9
size: .
DNA: TGTGCCAGCAGCGTATTGGGGCGGACCATATATTTT
CDR3: CASSVLGRTIYF

D: .
J: TRBJ2-7
length: 13
V: TRBV29-1
size: few
DNA: TGCAGCTACCTTGGGGCAGGGCTATACGAGCAGTACTTC
CDR3: CSYLGAGLYEQYF